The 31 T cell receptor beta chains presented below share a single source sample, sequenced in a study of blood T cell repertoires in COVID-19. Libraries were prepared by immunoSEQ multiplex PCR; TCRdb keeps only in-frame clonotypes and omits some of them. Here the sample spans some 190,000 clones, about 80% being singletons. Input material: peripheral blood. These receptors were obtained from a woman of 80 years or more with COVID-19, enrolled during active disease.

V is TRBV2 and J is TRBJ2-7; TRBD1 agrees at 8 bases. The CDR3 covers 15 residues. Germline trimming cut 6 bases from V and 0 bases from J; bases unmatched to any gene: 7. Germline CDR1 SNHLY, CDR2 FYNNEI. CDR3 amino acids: CASRRTGMSSYEQYF. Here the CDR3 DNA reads TGTGCCAGCAGAAGGACAGGGATGAGCTCCTACGAGCAGTACTTC.

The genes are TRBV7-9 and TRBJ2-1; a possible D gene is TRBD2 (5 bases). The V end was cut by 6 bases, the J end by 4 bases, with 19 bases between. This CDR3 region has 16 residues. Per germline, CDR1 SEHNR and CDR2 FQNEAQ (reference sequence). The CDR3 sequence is CASSRTGSDLYNEQFF. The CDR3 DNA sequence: TGTGCCAGCAGTCGTACGGGATCCGACCTATACAATGAGCAGTTCTTC. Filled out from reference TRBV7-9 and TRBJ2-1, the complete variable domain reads DTGVSQNPRHKITKRGQNVTFRCDPISEHNRLYWYRQTLGQGPEFLTYFQNEAQLEKSRLLSDRFSAERPKGSFSTLEIQRTEQGDSAMYLCASSRTGSDLYNEQFFGPGTRLTVL.

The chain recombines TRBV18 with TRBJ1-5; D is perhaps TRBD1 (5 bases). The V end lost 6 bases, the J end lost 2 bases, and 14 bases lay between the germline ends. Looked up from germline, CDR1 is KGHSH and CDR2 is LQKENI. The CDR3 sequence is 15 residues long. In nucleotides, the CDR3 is TGTGCCAGCTCCCTCAGGGCGGACGGCAATCAGCCCCAGCATTTT. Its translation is CASSLRADGNQPQHF.

The CDR3 DNA reads as TGTGCCAGCAGCTGGGGGGACGGTACGCAGTATTTT. This encodes CASSWGDGTQYF. The chain combines TRBV7-9 with TRBJ2-3, with a tentative D call TRBD2 (6 bases). Germline V lookup: CDR1 SEHNR, CDR2 FQNEAQ (reference sequence). With 4 bases removed from V and 8 bases from J, the gap between germline ends came to 10 bases. The CDR3 is made up of 12 amino acids.

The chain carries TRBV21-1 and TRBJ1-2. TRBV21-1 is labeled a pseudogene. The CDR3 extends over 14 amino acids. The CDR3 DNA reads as TGTGCCAGCACAACCTCGGGGGGGATCCATGGCTACACCTTC. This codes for CASTTSGGIHGYTF.

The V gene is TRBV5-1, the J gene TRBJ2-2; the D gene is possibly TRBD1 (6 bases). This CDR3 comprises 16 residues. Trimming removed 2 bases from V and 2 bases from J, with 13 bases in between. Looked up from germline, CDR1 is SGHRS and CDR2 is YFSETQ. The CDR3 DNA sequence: TGCGCCAGCAGCTTAGCGACAGGTCTTAACACCGGGGAGCTGTTTTTT. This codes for CASSLATGLNTGELFF.

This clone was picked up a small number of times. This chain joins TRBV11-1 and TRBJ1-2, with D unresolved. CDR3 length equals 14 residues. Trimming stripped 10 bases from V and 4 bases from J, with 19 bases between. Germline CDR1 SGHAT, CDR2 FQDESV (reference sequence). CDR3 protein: CATSWQLSGYGYTF. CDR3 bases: TGTGCCACCTCCTGGCAATTAAGTGGCTATGGCTACACCTTC. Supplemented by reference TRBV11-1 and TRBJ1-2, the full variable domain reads EAEVAQSPRYKITEKSQAVAFWCDPISGHATLYWYRQILGQGPELLVQFQDESVVDDSQLPKDRFSAERLKGVDSTLKIQPAELGDSAMYLCATSWQLSGYGYTFGSGTRLTVV.

CDR3 protein: CASQTKGGSLPYMRETQYF. The CDR3 coding sequence is TGTGCCAGCCAAACGAAGGGCGGGAGCCTTCCTTACATGCGAGAGACCCAGTACTTC. The chain uses TRBV27 and TRBJ2-5; 7 nucleotides line up with TRBD2. V dropped 8 bases and J dropped 4; count of bases not matched to a gene: 25. CDR1 is MNHEY, CDR2 SMNVEV, per germline (reference sequence). The CDR3 spans 19 residues.

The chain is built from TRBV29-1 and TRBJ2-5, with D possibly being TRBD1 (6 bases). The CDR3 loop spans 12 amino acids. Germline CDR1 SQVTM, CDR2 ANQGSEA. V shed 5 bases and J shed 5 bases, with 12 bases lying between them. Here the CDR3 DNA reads TGCAGCGTTTGGTCGGACAGTGAGACCCAGTACTTC. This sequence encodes CSVWSDSETQYF. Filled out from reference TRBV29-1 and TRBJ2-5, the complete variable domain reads SAVISQKPSRDICQRGTSLTIQCQVDSQVTMMFWYRQQPGQSLTLIATANQGSEATYESGFVIDKFPISRPNLTFSTLTVSNMSPEDSSIYLCSVWSDSETQYFGPGTRLLVL.

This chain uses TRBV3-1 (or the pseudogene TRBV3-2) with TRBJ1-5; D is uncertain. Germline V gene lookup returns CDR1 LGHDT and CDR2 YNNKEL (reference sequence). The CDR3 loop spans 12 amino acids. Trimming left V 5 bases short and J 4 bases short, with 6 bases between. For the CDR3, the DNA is TGTGCCAGCAGCGAAACAAATCAGCCCCAGCATTTT. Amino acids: CASSETNQPQHF.

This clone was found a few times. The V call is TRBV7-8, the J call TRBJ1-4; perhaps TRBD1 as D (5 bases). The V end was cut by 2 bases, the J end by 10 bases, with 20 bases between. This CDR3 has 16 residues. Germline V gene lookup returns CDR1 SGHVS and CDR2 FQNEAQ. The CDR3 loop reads CASSLQPGDSFGKLFF. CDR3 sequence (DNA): TGTGCCAGCAGCTTACAACCGGGTGACAGCTTCGGAAAACTGTTTTTT.

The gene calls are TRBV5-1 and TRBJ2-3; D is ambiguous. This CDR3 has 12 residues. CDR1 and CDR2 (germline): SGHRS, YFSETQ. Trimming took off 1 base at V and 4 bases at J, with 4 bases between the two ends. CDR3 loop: CASSLSSDTQYF. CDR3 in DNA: TGCGCCAGCAGCTTGTCGTCAGATACGCAGTATTTT.

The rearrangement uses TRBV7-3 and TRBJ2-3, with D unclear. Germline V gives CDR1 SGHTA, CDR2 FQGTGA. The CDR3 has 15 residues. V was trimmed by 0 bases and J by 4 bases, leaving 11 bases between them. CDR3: CASSLTELSADTQYF. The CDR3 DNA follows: TGTGCCAGCAGCTTAACAGAATTAAGCGCAGATACGCAGTATTTT.

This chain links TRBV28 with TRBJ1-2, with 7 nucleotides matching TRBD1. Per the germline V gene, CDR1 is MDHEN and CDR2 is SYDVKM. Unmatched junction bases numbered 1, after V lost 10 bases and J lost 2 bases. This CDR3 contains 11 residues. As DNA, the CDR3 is TGTGCCACGGGACAGAACTATGGCTACACCTTC. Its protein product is CATGQNYGYTF.

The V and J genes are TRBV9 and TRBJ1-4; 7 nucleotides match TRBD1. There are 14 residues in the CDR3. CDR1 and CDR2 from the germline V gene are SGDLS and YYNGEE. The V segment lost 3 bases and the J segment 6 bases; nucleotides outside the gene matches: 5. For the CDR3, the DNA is TGTGCCAGCAGCGCAGGACAGGTTGATGAAAAACTGTTTTTT. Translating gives CASSAGQVDEKLFF.

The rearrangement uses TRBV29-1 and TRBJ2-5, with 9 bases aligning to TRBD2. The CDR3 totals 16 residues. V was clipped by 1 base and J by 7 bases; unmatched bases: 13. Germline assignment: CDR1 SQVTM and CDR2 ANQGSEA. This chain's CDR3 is CSVEGSSGTSIGTQYF. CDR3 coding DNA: TGCAGCGTTGAAGGATCTAGCGGGACCTCCATAGGGACCCAGTACTTC.

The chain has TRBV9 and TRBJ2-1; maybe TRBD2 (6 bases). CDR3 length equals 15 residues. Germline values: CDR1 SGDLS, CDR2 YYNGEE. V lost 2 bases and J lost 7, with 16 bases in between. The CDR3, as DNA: TGTGCCAGCAGCGTCCGGACCCACGGGACTAATGAGCAGTTCTTC. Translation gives CASSVRTHGTNEQFF.

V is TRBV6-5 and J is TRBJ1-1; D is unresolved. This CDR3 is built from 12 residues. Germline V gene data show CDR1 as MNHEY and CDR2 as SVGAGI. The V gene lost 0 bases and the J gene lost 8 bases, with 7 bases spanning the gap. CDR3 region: CASSYSLGEAFF. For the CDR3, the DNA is TGTGCCAGCAGTTACTCCTTGGGCGAAGCTTTCTTT.

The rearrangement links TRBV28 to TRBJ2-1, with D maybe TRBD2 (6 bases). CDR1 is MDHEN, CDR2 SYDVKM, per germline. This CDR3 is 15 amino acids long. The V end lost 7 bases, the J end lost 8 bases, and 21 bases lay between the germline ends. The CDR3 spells CASTSGSSRSDEQFF. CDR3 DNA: TGTGCCAGCACCTCCGGGAGTAGTCGATCAGATGAGCAGTTCTTC.

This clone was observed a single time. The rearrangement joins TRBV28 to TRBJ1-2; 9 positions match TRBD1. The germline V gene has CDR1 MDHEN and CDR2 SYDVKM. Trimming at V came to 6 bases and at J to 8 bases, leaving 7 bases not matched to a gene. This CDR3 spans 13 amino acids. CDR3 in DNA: TGTGCCAGCAGCTCGACAGGGGGAGTCGGCTACACCTTC. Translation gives CASSSTGGVGYTF.

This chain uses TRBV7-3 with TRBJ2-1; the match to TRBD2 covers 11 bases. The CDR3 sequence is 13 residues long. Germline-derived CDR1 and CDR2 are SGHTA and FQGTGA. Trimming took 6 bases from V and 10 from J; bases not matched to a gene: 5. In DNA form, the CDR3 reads TGTGCCAGCAGTCTAGCGGGGGGCGGCGAGCAGTTCTTC. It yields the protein CASSLAGGGEQFF.

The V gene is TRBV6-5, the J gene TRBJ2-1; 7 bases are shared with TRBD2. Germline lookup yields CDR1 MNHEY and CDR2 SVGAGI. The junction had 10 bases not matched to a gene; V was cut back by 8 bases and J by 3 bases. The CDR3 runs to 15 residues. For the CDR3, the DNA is TGTGCCAGCGGCTGGGGGGAGGGTCTCTACAATGAGCAGTTCTTC. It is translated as CASGWGEGLYNEQFF.

The CDR3 region is CASSLMGRSSYNEQFF. CDR3 coding DNA: TGCGCCAGCAGCTTGATGGGGAGGAGCTCCTACAATGAGCAGTTCTTC. The chain links TRBV5-1 to TRBJ2-1; perhaps TRBD2 as D (6 bases). The V gene's germline CDR1 is SGHRS and CDR2 YFSETQ. V was clipped by 1 base and J by 0 bases, with 11 bases between them. The CDR3 contains 16 residues.

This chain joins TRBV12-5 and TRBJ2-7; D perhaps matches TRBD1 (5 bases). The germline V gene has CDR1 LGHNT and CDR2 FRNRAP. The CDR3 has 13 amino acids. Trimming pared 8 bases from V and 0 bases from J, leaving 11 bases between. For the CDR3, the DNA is TGTGCTAGTAAAAGGACAAACTCCTACGAGCAGTACTTC. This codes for CASKRTNSYEQYF. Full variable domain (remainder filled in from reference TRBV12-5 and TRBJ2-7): DARVTQTPRHKVTEMGQEVTMRCQPILGHNTVFWYRQTMMQGLELLAYFRNRAPLDDSGMPKDRFSAEMPDATLATLKIQPSEPRDSAVYFCASKRTNSYEQYFGPGTRLTVT.

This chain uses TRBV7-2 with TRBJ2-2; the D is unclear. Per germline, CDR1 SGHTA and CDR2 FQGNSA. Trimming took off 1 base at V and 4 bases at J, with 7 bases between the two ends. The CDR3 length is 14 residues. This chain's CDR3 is CASSLVSSTGELFF. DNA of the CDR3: TGTGCCAGCAGCTTAGTGTCTTCCACCGGGGAGCTGTTTTTT.

CDR3 residues: CASSFTGAAKTQYF. As DNA, the CDR3 is TGTGCCAGCAGCTTCACAGGGGCCGCGAAGACCCAGTACTTC. The genes are TRBV5-8 and TRBJ2-5; 7 nucleotides match TRBD1. The V segment lost 2 bases and the J segment 6 bases; nucleotides outside the gene matches: 7. The germline V gene has CDR1 SGHTS and CDR2 YDEGEE. This CDR3 is 14 amino acids long.

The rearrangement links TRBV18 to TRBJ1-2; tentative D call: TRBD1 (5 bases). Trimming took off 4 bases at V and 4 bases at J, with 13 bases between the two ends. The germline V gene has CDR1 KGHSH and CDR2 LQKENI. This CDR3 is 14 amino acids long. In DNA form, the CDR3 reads TGTGCCAGCTCACGGGCAGGGCAAGGCTATGGCTACACCTTC. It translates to CASSRAGQGYGYTF. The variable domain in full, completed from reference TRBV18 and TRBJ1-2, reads NAGVMQNPRHLVRRRGQEARLRCSPMKGHSHVYWYRQLPEEGLKFMVYLQKENIIDESGMPKERFSAEFPKEGPSILRIQQVVRGDSAAYFCASSRAGQGYGYTFGSGTRLTVV.

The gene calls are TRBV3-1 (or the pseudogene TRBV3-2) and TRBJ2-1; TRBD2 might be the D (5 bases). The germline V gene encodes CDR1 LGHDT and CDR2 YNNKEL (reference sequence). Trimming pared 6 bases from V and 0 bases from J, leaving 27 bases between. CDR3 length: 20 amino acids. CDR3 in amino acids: CASRPGIGKKGGSSYNEQFF. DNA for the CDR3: TGTGCCAGCAGACCCGGGATAGGGAAAAAGGGCGGCAGCTCCTACAATGAGCAGTTCTTC.

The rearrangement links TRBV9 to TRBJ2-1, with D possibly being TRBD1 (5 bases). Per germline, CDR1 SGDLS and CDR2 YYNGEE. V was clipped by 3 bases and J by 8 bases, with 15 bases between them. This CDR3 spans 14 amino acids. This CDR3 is CASSGGLTRYEQFF. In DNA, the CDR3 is TGTGCCAGCAGCGGGGGCCTTACTCGATATGAGCAGTTCTTC.

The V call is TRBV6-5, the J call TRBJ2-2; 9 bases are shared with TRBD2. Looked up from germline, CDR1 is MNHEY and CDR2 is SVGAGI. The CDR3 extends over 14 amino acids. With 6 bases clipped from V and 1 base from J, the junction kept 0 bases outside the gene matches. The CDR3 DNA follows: TGTGCCAGCAGGACTAGCGGGAACACCGGGGAGCTGTTTTTT. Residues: CASRTSGNTGELFF.

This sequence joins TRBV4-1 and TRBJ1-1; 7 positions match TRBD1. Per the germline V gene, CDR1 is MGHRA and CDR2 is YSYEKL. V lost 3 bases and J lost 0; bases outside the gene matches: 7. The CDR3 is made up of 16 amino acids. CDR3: CASSQGTVSLNTEAFF. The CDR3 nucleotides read TGCGCCAGCAGCCAGGGGACAGTCTCCCTGAACACTGAAGCTTTCTTT.